This T cell receptor (beta chain) was captured in a study of molecular identifiers for immune sequencing clone quantification. The study's findings and limits: Spiked Jurkat TCR RNA equivalent to one cell reportedly surfaced among 900,000 to 1,000,000 naive cells.

On this clonotype itself: What it binds is not known. One end of the junction does not line up with germline, which may come from a read error.

As previously described, bulk TCR libraries were made using listed TCR primers. TCRdb passed the PCR reads through MiXCR, listing each CDR3 protein once. The sample includes fewer than 350,000 distinct CDR3 sequences, under 25% of them seen just once. The CDR3 is 14 residues long. Sequencing input: naive CD8+ T cells from blood, with Jurkat cell RNA spiked in. The subset was: FACS-sorted CD8+CD4-CCR7+CD45RA+ naive T cells. V and J are TRBV12-3 or TRBV12-4 and TRBJ2-2, with D perhaps matching TRBD2 (5 bases). This clonotype was obtained from a human donor in good health. Some libraries in this study had Jurkat cell RNA spiked in. The CDR3 nucleotides are TGTGCCAGCGGTTTAGCGCTGGGCTCCGGGGAGCTGTTTTTT. This gives the protein CASGLALGSGELFF.